The 19 T cell receptor beta chains given below trace back to one sample, sequenced in a study of T cell responses to AZD1222 COVID-19 vaccine. Repertoires were generated with immunoSEQ multiplex PCR, while TCRdb's copy carries only in-frame clones and drops some. This sample has roughly 30,000 clones; around 82% occur once, and the top ten carry more than 4%. The sequencing used peripheral blood, collected 28 days after the second AZD1222 dose. These receptor sequences come from an adult who received the AZD1222 COVID-19 vaccine.

This clone was seen only a few times. One end of the junction varies from germline; a read error may be responsible. The V and J genes are TRBV6-1 and TRBJ1-1; no reliable D call. This CDR3 has 13 amino acids. The germline V gene has CDR1 MNHNS and CDR2 SASEGT. CDR3 in DNA: TGTGCCAGCAGGGAAGTTTTGAACACTGAAGCTTTCTTT. It is translated as CASREVLNTEAFF.

This clone was seen just once. This chain joins TRBV18 and TRBJ1-2, with 8 bases fitting TRBD1. The germline V gene encodes CDR1 KGHSH and CDR2 LQKENI. After removal of 4 bases from V and 1 base from J, the junction contained 14 bases not matched to a gene. CDR3 length equals 18 residues. The CDR3 region is CASSQTTRGQGDNYGYTF. As DNA, the CDR3 is TGTGCCAGCTCACAAACAACCCGCGGACAGGGAGATAACTATGGCTACACCTTC.

This clone has a single count. The V call is TRBV7-9, the J call TRBJ2-3, with TRBD2 as a possible D gene (6 bases). This CDR3 contains 15 residues. Germline lookup yields CDR1 SEHNR and CDR2 FQNEAQ (reference sequence). The ends were cut back, 8 bases at V and 2 bases at J, with 17 bases in the middle. The CDR3 DNA sequence: TGTGCCAGCCGACTAGTTGGGCATTACACAGATACGCAGTATTTT. As protein: CASRLVGHYTDTQYF.

The J gene is TRBJ2-2, the V gene TRBV18; 7 bases map to TRBD1. This CDR3 is 16 amino acids long. V shed 6 bases, J shed 2 bases, and the junction held 9 bases outside the gene matches. The germline V gene encodes CDR1 KGHSH and CDR2 LQKENI. The CDR3 DNA sequence: TGTGCCAGCTCGCCCAGAGGACAGGTCAACACCGGGGAGCTGTTTTTT. Translation gives CASSPRGQVNTGELFF.

The chain has TRBV5-4 and TRBJ2-5; 16 bases align to TRBD2. The CDR3 is made up of 17 amino acids. V lost 3 bases to trimming and J lost 1 base; unmatched junction nucleotides: 3. Germline CDR1 SGHNT, CDR2 YYREEE (reference sequence). This CDR3 reads CASSYGTSGRAQETQYF. Here the CDR3 DNA reads TGTGCCAGCAGCTACGGGACTAGCGGGAGGGCCCAAGAGACCCAGTACTTC.

V is TRBV6-1 and J is TRBJ1-2; D remains ambiguous. V dropped 3 bases and J dropped 1 base, with 3 bases sitting between them. This CDR3 region has 12 residues. Germline-derived CDR1 and CDR2 are MNHNS and SASEGT. The CDR3 protein is CASSDRNYGYTF. The CDR3 DNA is TGTGCCAGCAGTGACCGTAACTATGGCTACACCTTC.

V usage is TRBV5-1 and J usage is TRBJ1-6, with D maybe TRBD1 (5 bases). Trimming took 9 bases from V and 7 from J, leaving 14 bases between them. The CDR3 has 13 amino acids. The germline CDR1 and CDR2 sequences are SGHRS and YFSETQ. For the CDR3, the DNA is TGCGCCACCCGAGACAGCAGCAATTCACCCCTCCACTTT. Amino acids: CATRDSSNSPLHF.

The chain recombines TRBV18 with TRBJ2-7; TRBD1 matches 7 bases. The germline V gene has CDR1 KGHSH and CDR2 LQKENI. The CDR3 spans 14 residues. The trim removed 3 bases at V and 2 bases at J, leaving 4 bases unmatched. In DNA form, the CDR3 reads TGTGCCAGCTCACCGAACAGGGGTCCCTACGAGCAGTACTTC. Translated, it gives CASSPNRGPYEQYF.

The J gene is TRBJ1-2, the V gene TRBV11-2, with D unresolved. Deletions cut 6 bases from V and 4 bases from J, with 9 bases between. The CDR3 covers 12 residues. The V gene's germline CDR1 is SGHAT and CDR2 FQNNGV. This CDR3 is CASSPDGYGYTF. For the CDR3, the DNA is TGTGCCAGCAGTCCGGACGGCTATGGCTACACCTTC.

The chain employs TRBV6-2 or TRBV6-3 and TRBJ1-5, with TRBD1 matching 8 bases. Trimming removed 5 bases from V and 6 bases from J; junction bases left unmatched: 9. Looked up from germline, CDR1 is MNHEY and CDR2 is SVGEGT. The CDR3 is 15 residues long. CDR3 amino acids: CASSGGQGWVQPQHF. CDR3 DNA: TGTGCCAGCAGTGGAGGACAGGGTTGGGTTCAGCCCCAGCATTTT.

The chain employs TRBV28 and TRBJ1-4; possibly TRBD1 for D (6 bases). Trimming removed 10 bases from V and 7 bases from J, with 16 bases in between. The CDR3 has 13 residues. Germline CDR1 and CDR2: MDHEN and SYDVKM. Written as DNA, the CDR3 is TGTGCCACCGGGGGCTCGGGGAGTGAAAAACTGTTTTTT. It yields the protein CATGGSGSEKLFF.

The CDR3 bases are TGTGCCAGTAGTATCTTGGACGCCACTGAAGCTTTCTTT. Protein: CASSILDATEAFF. V usage is TRBV19 and J usage is TRBJ1-1; D gene uncertain. From germline, CDR1 is LNHDA and CDR2 SQIVND (reference sequence). Trimming took off 3 bases at V and 4 bases at J, with 9 bases between the two ends. This CDR3 has 13 residues.

This clone has a single count. The rearrangement links TRBV19 to TRBJ1-1; 7 nucleotides agree with TRBD1. Unmatched junction bases numbered 2, after V lost 3 bases and J lost 1 base. This CDR3 contains 14 residues. In germline, CDR1 is LNHDA, CDR2 SQIVND (reference sequence). CDR3 residues: CASSIGTANTEAFF. CDR3 coding DNA: TGTGCCAGTAGTATCGGGACAGCGAACACTGAAGCTTTCTTT.

The chain uses TRBV5-4 and TRBJ1-3; TRBD1 might be the D (5 bases). This CDR3 contains 15 residues. Looked up from germline, CDR1 is SGHNT and CDR2 is YYREEE (reference sequence). Trimming cost V 5 bases and J 0 bases, with 12 bases left between them. Here the CDR3 reads CASSWGLSSGNTIYF. The CDR3 DNA sequence: TGTGCCAGCAGTTGGGGGTTAAGCTCTGGAAACACCATATATTTT. Full variable domain (remainder filled in from reference TRBV5-4 and TRBJ1-3): ETGVTQSPTHLIKTRGQQVTLRCSSQSGHNTVSWYQQALGQGPQFIFQYYREEENGRGNFPPRFSGLQFPNYSSELNVNALELDDSALYLCASSWGLSSGNTIYFGEGSWLTVV.

The count of this clone is one. The V gene is TRBV5-6, the J gene TRBJ1-2, with 8 bases matching TRBD1. Germline-derived CDR1 and CDR2 are SGHDT and YYEEEE. This CDR3 spans 13 amino acids. J lost 6 bases, V lost 3 bases, and 4 bases had no gene match. The CDR3 spells CASSSNRGDGYTF. The DNA for the CDR3 is TGTGCCAGCAGCTCCAACAGGGGGGATGGCTACACCTTC.

In nucleotides, the CDR3 is TGTGCCAGCAGCTTAGCAGGGACGGTGCAGTTCTTC. As protein: CASSLAGTVQFF. The chain recombines TRBV7-9 with TRBJ2-1, with D perhaps given as TRBD1 or TRBD2 (5 bases each). The length of the CDR3 is 12 residues. With 0 bases removed from V and 12 bases from J, the gap between germline ends came to 9 bases. Germline V lookup: CDR1 SEHNR, CDR2 FQNEAQ (reference sequence). Using reference TRBV7-9 and TRBJ2-1 for the parts outside the CDR3, the full variable domain is DTGVSQNPRHKITKRGQNVTFRCDPISEHNRLYWYRQTLGQGPEFLTYFQNEAQLEKSRLLSDRFSAERPKGSFSTLEIQRTEQGDSAMYLCASSLAGTVQFFGPGTRLTVL.

There are a few counts of this clone. CDR3 sequence: CASSPIRDRQQFF. The CDR3 DNA reads TGTGCCAGCAGTCCCATCCGGGACAGACAGCAGTTCTTC. The rearrangement uses TRBV6-1 and TRBJ2-1; 7 nucleotides line up with TRBD1. Losses at the gene ends were 5 bases for V and 11 bases for J; bases not matched to a gene: 9. The CDR3 sequence is 13 residues long. Germline CDR1 MNHNS, CDR2 SASEGT.

CDR3 coding DNA: TGTGCCAGCAGCTCGGGACAGATAAACACTGAAGCTTTCTTT. The encoded protein is CASSSGQINTEAFF. The V and J genes are TRBV2 and TRBJ1-1; 7 nucleotides match TRBD1. Trimming took 6 bases from V and 2 from J; bases not matched to a gene: 6. This CDR3 comprises 14 residues. The germline CDR1 and CDR2 sequences are SNHLY and FYNNEI.

The V and J genes are TRBV6-5 and TRBJ1-1; weak D call: TRBD1 (6 bases). V gave up 6 bases and J gave up 1 base, with 12 bases separating them. The germline V gene has CDR1 MNHEY and CDR2 SVGAGI. The CDR3 is 14 amino acids. The CDR3 DNA follows: TGTGCCAGCAGCCCCTTGGGACAGAACACTGAAGCTTTCTTT. Encoded protein: CASSPLGQNTEAFF.